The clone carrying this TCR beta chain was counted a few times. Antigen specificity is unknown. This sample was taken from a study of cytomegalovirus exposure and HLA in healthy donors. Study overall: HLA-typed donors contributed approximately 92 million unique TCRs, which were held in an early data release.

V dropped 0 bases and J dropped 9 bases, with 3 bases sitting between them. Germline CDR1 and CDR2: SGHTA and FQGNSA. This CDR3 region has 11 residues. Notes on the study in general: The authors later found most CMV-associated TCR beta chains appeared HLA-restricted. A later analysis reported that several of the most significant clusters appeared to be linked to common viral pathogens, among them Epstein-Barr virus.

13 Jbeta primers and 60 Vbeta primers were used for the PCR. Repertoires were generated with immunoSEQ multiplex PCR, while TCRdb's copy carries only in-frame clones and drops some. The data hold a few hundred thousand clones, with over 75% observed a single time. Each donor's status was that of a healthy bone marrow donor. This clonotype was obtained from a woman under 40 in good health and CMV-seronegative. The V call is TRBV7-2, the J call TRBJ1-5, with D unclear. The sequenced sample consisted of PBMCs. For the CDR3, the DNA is TGTGCCAGCAGCTTAGCCGGGCCCCAGCATTTT. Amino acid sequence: CASSLAGPQHF.